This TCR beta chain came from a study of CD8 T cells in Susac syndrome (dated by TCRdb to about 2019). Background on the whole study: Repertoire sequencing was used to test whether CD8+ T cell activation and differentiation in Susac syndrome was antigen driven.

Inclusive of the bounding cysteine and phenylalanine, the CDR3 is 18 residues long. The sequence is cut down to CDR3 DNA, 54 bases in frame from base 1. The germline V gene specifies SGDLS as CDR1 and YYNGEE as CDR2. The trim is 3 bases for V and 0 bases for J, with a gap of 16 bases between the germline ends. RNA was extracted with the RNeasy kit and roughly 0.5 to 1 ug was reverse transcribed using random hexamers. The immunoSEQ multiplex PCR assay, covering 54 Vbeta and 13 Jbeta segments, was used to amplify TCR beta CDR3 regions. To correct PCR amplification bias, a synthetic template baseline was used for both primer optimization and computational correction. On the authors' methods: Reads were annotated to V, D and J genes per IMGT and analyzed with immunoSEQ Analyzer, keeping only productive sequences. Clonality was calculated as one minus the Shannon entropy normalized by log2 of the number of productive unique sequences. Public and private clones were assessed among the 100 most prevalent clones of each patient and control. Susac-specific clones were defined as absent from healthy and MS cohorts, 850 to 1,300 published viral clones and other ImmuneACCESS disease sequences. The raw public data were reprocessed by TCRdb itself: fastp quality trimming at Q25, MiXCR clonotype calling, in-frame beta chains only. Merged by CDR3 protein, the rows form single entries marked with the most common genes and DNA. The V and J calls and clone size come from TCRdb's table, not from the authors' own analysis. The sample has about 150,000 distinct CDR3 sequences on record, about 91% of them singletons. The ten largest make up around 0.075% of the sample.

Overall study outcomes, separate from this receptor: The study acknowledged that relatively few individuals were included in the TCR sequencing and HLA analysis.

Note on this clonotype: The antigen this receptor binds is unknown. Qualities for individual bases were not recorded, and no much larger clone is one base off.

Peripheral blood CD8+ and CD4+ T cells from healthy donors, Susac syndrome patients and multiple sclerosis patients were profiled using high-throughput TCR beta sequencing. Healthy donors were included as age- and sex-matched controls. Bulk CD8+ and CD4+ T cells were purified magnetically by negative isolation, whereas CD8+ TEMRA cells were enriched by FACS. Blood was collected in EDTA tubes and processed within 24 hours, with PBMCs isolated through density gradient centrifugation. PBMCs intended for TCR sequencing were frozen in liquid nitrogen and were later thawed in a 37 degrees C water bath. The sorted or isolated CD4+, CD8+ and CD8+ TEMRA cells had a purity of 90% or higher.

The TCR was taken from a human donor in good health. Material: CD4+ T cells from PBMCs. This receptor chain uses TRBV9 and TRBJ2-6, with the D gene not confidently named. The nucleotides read TGTGCCAGCAGCGGGAGTCAGACACCCAGCTCTGGGGCCAACGTCCTGACTTTC. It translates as CASSGSQTPSSGANVLTF.